The following is a T cell receptor (beta chain) sequence with its context. The CDR3 totals 15 residues. Germline V gene sequence: CDR1 SGHRS, CDR2 YFSETQ. The V and J ends lost 0 bases and 7 bases respectively, with 16 bases between them. The source of the sample is a study of blood T cell repertoires in COVID-19. Produced via immunoSEQ multiplex PCR; TCRdb's table is partial and in-frame only. Of over 250,000 clones listed, 88% were seen once; the top ten hold under 2.5%. Sequences were obtained from PBMCs or T cells enriched from blood (not recorded which). The receptor comes from a woman aged 55-69 years in a cohort exposed to, infected with or recovered from COVID-19 (not recorded which). V and J are TRBV5-1 and TRBJ1-1; D may be TRBD1 (5 bases). The CDR3: CASSLGPGSGREAFF. DNA of the CDR3: TGCGCCAGCAGCTTGGGTCCAGGGTCCGGGCGTGAAGCTTTCTTT.